This T cell receptor beta chain was sequenced during a study of vaccination and CD4 T cells after COVID-19. Turning to the study itself: Overlapping peptides covering the spike proteins of SARS-CoV-2, HCoV-NL63, HCoV-OC43 and HCoV-229E were added to stimulate cells.

Treatment noted: roughly 10-day PBMC culture with coronavirus spike peptide pools or control peptides (ViraFEST assay). This clonotype was picked up a small number of times. Its antigen is still unknown. The junction had 11 bases not matched to a gene; V was cut back by 3 bases and J by 9 bases. This CDR3 spans 14 amino acids. CDR1 is DFQATT and CDR2 is SNEGSKA in the germline V gene (reference sequence). Once obtained from cultured CD4+ T cells, the DNA was sequenced using the Oncomine TCR Beta short-read assay. The genomic DNA was obtained from cultured CD4+ T cells by extraction with the QIAamp micro DNA kit. Each CDR3 protein gets one entry after TCRdb re-called the PCR reads with MiXCR. The table has roughly 6,300 distinct CDR3 sequences, more than 25% seen once.

The receptor was isolated from a human donor who had recovered from COVID-19. This chain connects TRBV20-1 to TRBJ1-2, with 9 bases identical to TRBD1. Sample: CD4+ T cells from blood, cultured in vitro, taken after SARS-CoV-2 vaccination. The DNA of the CDR3 is TGCAGTGCTAGTTACGGGACAGGGTTCGGAAGCTACACCTTC. This encodes CSASYGTGFGSYTF.